The T cell receptor beta chain under discussion was sequenced for a study of cytomegalovirus exposure and HLA in healthy donors. 13 Jbeta primers and 60 Vbeta primers were used for the PCR. Per the original data handling: A later analysis tallied roughly 77 million unique TCR beta chains, approximately 11 million of them shared. The protocol was immunoSEQ multiplex PCR, while the TCRdb copy is restricted to in-frame clones and leaves out a portion. The V and J calls and clone size were taken over from that table, and D and trimming were inferred from the DNA. Among under 110,000 clones, under 85% were seen once, and the ten largest hold 3.5% to 5%. On this clone itself: No antigen is known for it.

General study findings and limits: In vitro work confirmed that a few CMV-associated chains recognize CMV antigens. In a later analysis, productive TCRs from donors in an Asian-associated ancestry cluster reportedly carried fewer N-insertions than the cohort mean.

The CDR3 extends over 14 amino acids. V was pared by 1 base and J by 5 bases, with 11 bases between. Looked up from germline, CDR1 is SEHNR and CDR2 is FQNEAQ (reference sequence). The chain joins TRBV7-9 to TRBJ1-2; D is uncertain. This clonotype was sampled from a man between 35 and 55 years old in good health and CMV-seronegative. Source material: PBMCs. The CDR3 sequence is CASSLGNPVYGYTF. For the CDR3, the DNA is TGTGCCAGCAGCTTAGGCAATCCGGTATATGGCTACACCTTC.